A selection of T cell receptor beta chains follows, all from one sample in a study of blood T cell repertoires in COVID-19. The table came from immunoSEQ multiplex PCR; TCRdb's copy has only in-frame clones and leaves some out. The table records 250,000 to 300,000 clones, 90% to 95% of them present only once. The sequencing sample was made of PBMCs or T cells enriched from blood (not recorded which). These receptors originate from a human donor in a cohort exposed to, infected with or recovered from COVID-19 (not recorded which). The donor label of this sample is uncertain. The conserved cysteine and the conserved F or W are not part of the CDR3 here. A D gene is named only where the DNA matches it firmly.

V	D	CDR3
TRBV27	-	ASSLSGGEGYT
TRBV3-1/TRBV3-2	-	ASSQIFTDTQY
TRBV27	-	ASSLSRGYNQPQH
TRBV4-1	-	ASSQRFPMGRRGENIQY
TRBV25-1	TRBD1	ASSGPGTGPYEQY
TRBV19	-	ASSIGQKRGYT
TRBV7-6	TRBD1	ASSFNRGGNTEAF
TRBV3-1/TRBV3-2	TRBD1	ASSRTRQGRFHEQY
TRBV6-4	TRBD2	ASSPTSGGTDTQY
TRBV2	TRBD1	ASRMDRGATEAF
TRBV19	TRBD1	ASSWSLTGGQPQH
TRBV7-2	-	ASSLVGTNPAAQY
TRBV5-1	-	ASNEWGDSPLH